The next 15 T cell receptor beta chains were all read from a single sample in a study of Ad26.COV2.S vaccination and SARS-CoV-2 variants. Noted treatment: over 15 received Ad26.COV2.S at low or high dose, single or two shots; about 5 received placebo; per-sample allocation not given. Repertoires come from day 63 after the first vaccine or placebo injection. The protocol was immunoSEQ multiplex PCR, while the TCRdb copy is restricted to in-frame clones and leaves out a portion. Of 350,000 to 450,000 clones detected, roughly 85% appear once; the ten largest clones hold roughly 3.5%. Specimen: peripheral blood, collected in a trial of Ad26.COV2.S vaccine versus placebo. These receptors came from a person aged 18 to 59 who received the Ad26.COV2.S COVID-19 vaccine or a placebo.

With respect to this clone: This sequence may be a read error, since a much larger clone differs from it by one base. The V call is TRBV7-2, the J call TRBJ2-7; no firm D call. V dropped 6 bases and J dropped 3 bases, with 6 bases sitting between them. This CDR3 comprises 11 residues. Germline assignment: CDR1 SGHTA and CDR2 FQGNSA. CDR3 nucleotide sequence: TGTGCCAGCAGTCTCTTCTACGAGCAGTACTTC. Its translation: CASSLFYEQYF. The full variable domain, its missing parts supplied by reference TRBV7-2 and TRBJ2-7, is GAGVSQSPSNKVTEKGKDVELRCDPISGHTALYWYRQSLGQGLEFLIYFQGNSAPDKSGLPSDRFSAERTGGSVSTLTIQRTQQEDSAVYLCASSLFYEQYFGPGTRLTVT.

The chain recombines TRBV28 with TRBJ2-7; tentative D call: TRBD2 (5 bases). Germline assignment: CDR1 MDHEN and CDR2 SYDVKM. The ends were cut back, 1 base at V and 1 base at J, with 8 bases in the middle. The CDR3 runs to 14 residues. The CDR3 here is CASSLSRGSYEQYF. The CDR3, as DNA: TGTGCCAGCAGTTTATCTCGGGGTTCCTACGAGCAGTACTTC. Full variable domain (missing parts from reference TRBV28 and TRBJ2-7): DVKVTQSSRYLVKRTGEKVFLECVQDMDHENMFWYRQDPGLGLRLIYFSYDVKMKEKGDIPEGYSVSREKKERFSLILESASTNQTSMYLCASSLSRGSYEQYFGPGTRLTVT.

This clone was detected a few times. The rearrangement links TRBV28 to TRBJ2-3; weak D call: TRBD1 (5 bases). Germline V gene lookup returns CDR1 MDHEN and CDR2 SYDVKM. V lost 5 bases and J lost 4, with 16 bases in between. This CDR3 has 15 residues. CDR3 coding DNA: TGTGCCAGCAGTCAAGCAGGGTTTTTTGCAGATACGCAGTATTTT. It yields the protein CASSQAGFFADTQYF. Complete variable domain (other parts from reference TRBV28 and TRBJ2-3): DVKVTQSSRYLVKRTGEKVFLECVQDMDHENMFWYRQDPGLGLRLIYFSYDVKMKEKGDIPEGYSVSREKKERFSLILESASTNQTSMYLCASSQAGFFADTQYFGPGTRLTVL.

The chain uses TRBV21-1 and TRBJ2-7. TRBV21-1 is given as a pseudogene. This CDR3 has 19 amino acids. CDR3 in amino acids: CASSKQNTGDGGLSYEQYF. As DNA, the CDR3 is TGTGCCAGCAGCAAACAAAACACCGGGGACGGGGGCCTCTCCTACGAGCAGTACTTC.

This clone has only a few counts. The chain joins TRBV2 to TRBJ2-1; TRBD2 matches at 13 bases. CDR3 length: 15 residues. Germline assignment: CDR1 SNHLY and CDR2 FYNNEI. V gave up 5 bases and J gave up 8 bases; unmatched junction bases: 6. The CDR3 DNA follows: TGTGCCAGCAGTCAACTAGCGGGAGGGGGGTATGAGCAGTTCTTC. The encoded protein is CASSQLAGGGYEQFF. The full variable domain, its missing parts supplied by reference TRBV2 and TRBJ2-1, is EPEVTQTPSHQVTQMGQEVILRCVPISNHLYFYWYRQILGQKVEFLVSFYNNEISEKSEIFDDQFSVERPDGSNFTLKIRSTKLEDSAMYFCASSQLAGGGYEQFFGPGTRLTVL.

This chain uses TRBV30 with TRBJ2-3; D is unclear. The V end was cut by 2 bases, the J end by 2 bases, with 8 bases between. The CDR3 is made up of 13 amino acids. The germline gives CDR1 GTSNPN, CDR2 SVGIG (reference sequence). CDR3 residues: CAWSSDFTDTQYF. DNA of the CDR3: TGTGCCTGGAGTAGCGACTTCACAGATACGCAGTATTTT.

There are a few counts of this clone. This sequence joins TRBV5-1 and TRBJ2-7; D possibly corresponds to TRBD1 (6 bases). CDR1 and CDR2 from the germline V gene are SGHRS and YFSETQ. The germline V and J ends were trimmed by 2 bases and 6 bases, with 15 bases remaining between them. The CDR3 contains 14 residues. CDR3 in amino acids: CASSLQQVQGEQYF. In DNA form, the CDR3 reads TGCGCCAGCAGCTTACAGCAAGTACAGGGCGAGCAGTACTTC.

Only a few counts were recorded for this clone. The V and J genes are TRBV28 and TRBJ1-6; no definite D call. The CDR3 is made up of 12 amino acids. With 8 bases removed from V and 9 bases from J, the gap between germline ends came to 11 bases. The V gene's germline CDR1 is MDHEN and CDR2 SYDVKM. CDR3 sequence: CASDDGASPLHF. The CDR3 coding sequence is TGTGCCAGCGATGATGGCGCTTCACCCCTCCACTTT.

The rearrangement links TRBV16 to TRBJ1-1; no firm D call. V lost 0 bases and J 1 base, leaving 6 bases between the germline ends. Germline lookup yields CDR1 KGHSY and CDR2 FQNENV. The CDR3 covers 14 residues. Here the CDR3 reads CASSQSGGNTEAFF. Here the CDR3 DNA reads TGTGCCAGCAGCCAATCGGGAGGGAACACTGAAGCTTTCTTT.

V and J are TRBV7-9 and TRBJ2-1, with D perhaps TRBD2 (6 bases). The CDR3 extends over 13 amino acids. Germline assignment: CDR1 SEHNR and CDR2 FQNEAQ (reference sequence). V was cut by 11 bases and J by 1 base, with 12 bases left in between. The CDR3 DNA reads as TGTGCCGGATCTAGCGTATCCTACAATGAGCAGTTCTTC. Residues: CAGSSVSYNEQFF.

The rearrangement uses TRBV27 and TRBJ2-3; D is unresolved. With 1 base removed from V and 2 bases from J, the gap between germline ends came to 10 bases. CDR1 is MNHEY, CDR2 SMNVEV, per germline (reference sequence). The CDR3 has 15 amino acids. The CDR3 nucleotides read TGTGCCAGCAGTTTATTGGTGGGATTCACAGATACGCAGTATTTT. This translates into CASSLLVGFTDTQYF.

The chain joins TRBV10-3 to TRBJ2-2, with TRBD2 matching 8 bases. This CDR3 is built from 16 residues. Germline-derived CDR1 and CDR2 are ENHRY and SYGVKD. Trimming took 3 bases from V and 4 from J; bases not matched to a gene: 7. The CDR3 region is CAISESSGRGTGELFF. Written as DNA, the CDR3 is TGTGCCATCAGTGAATCAAGCGGGAGAGGCACCGGGGAGCTGTTTTTT.

This rearrangement joins TRBV27 to TRBJ1-5; D may be TRBD1 (6 bases). The CDR3 extends over 16 amino acids. The V and J ends lost 7 bases and 6 bases respectively, with 22 bases between them. The germline V gene has CDR1 MNHEY and CDR2 SMNVEV (reference sequence). The chain's CDR3 is CASKAHRALESQPQHF. CDR3 coding DNA: TGTGCCAGCAAGGCCCACAGGGCGCTCGAAAGTCAGCCCCAGCATTTT.

V gene TRBV19 combines with J gene TRBJ1-3; TRBD1 might be the D (5 bases). Germline lookup yields CDR1 LNHDA and CDR2 SQIVND (reference sequence). With 10 bases removed from V and 2 bases from J, the gap between germline ends came to 18 bases. The CDR3 consists of 15 residues. This CDR3 reads CATAEIMGPGNTIYF. In DNA form, the CDR3 reads TGTGCCACCGCCGAAATAATGGGGCCTGGAAACACCATATATTTT.

CDR3 sequence reads: CASSLRTEAYEQYF. Here the CDR3 DNA reads TGCGCCAGCAGCTTGAGGACAGAAGCCTACGAGCAGTACTTC. The J gene is TRBJ2-7, the V gene TRBV5-1; D possibly corresponds to TRBD1 (6 bases). V lost 1 base to trimming and J lost 2 bases, with 10 bases between them. The CDR3 is 14 residues long. Germline V CDR1 and CDR2: SGHRS, YFSETQ.